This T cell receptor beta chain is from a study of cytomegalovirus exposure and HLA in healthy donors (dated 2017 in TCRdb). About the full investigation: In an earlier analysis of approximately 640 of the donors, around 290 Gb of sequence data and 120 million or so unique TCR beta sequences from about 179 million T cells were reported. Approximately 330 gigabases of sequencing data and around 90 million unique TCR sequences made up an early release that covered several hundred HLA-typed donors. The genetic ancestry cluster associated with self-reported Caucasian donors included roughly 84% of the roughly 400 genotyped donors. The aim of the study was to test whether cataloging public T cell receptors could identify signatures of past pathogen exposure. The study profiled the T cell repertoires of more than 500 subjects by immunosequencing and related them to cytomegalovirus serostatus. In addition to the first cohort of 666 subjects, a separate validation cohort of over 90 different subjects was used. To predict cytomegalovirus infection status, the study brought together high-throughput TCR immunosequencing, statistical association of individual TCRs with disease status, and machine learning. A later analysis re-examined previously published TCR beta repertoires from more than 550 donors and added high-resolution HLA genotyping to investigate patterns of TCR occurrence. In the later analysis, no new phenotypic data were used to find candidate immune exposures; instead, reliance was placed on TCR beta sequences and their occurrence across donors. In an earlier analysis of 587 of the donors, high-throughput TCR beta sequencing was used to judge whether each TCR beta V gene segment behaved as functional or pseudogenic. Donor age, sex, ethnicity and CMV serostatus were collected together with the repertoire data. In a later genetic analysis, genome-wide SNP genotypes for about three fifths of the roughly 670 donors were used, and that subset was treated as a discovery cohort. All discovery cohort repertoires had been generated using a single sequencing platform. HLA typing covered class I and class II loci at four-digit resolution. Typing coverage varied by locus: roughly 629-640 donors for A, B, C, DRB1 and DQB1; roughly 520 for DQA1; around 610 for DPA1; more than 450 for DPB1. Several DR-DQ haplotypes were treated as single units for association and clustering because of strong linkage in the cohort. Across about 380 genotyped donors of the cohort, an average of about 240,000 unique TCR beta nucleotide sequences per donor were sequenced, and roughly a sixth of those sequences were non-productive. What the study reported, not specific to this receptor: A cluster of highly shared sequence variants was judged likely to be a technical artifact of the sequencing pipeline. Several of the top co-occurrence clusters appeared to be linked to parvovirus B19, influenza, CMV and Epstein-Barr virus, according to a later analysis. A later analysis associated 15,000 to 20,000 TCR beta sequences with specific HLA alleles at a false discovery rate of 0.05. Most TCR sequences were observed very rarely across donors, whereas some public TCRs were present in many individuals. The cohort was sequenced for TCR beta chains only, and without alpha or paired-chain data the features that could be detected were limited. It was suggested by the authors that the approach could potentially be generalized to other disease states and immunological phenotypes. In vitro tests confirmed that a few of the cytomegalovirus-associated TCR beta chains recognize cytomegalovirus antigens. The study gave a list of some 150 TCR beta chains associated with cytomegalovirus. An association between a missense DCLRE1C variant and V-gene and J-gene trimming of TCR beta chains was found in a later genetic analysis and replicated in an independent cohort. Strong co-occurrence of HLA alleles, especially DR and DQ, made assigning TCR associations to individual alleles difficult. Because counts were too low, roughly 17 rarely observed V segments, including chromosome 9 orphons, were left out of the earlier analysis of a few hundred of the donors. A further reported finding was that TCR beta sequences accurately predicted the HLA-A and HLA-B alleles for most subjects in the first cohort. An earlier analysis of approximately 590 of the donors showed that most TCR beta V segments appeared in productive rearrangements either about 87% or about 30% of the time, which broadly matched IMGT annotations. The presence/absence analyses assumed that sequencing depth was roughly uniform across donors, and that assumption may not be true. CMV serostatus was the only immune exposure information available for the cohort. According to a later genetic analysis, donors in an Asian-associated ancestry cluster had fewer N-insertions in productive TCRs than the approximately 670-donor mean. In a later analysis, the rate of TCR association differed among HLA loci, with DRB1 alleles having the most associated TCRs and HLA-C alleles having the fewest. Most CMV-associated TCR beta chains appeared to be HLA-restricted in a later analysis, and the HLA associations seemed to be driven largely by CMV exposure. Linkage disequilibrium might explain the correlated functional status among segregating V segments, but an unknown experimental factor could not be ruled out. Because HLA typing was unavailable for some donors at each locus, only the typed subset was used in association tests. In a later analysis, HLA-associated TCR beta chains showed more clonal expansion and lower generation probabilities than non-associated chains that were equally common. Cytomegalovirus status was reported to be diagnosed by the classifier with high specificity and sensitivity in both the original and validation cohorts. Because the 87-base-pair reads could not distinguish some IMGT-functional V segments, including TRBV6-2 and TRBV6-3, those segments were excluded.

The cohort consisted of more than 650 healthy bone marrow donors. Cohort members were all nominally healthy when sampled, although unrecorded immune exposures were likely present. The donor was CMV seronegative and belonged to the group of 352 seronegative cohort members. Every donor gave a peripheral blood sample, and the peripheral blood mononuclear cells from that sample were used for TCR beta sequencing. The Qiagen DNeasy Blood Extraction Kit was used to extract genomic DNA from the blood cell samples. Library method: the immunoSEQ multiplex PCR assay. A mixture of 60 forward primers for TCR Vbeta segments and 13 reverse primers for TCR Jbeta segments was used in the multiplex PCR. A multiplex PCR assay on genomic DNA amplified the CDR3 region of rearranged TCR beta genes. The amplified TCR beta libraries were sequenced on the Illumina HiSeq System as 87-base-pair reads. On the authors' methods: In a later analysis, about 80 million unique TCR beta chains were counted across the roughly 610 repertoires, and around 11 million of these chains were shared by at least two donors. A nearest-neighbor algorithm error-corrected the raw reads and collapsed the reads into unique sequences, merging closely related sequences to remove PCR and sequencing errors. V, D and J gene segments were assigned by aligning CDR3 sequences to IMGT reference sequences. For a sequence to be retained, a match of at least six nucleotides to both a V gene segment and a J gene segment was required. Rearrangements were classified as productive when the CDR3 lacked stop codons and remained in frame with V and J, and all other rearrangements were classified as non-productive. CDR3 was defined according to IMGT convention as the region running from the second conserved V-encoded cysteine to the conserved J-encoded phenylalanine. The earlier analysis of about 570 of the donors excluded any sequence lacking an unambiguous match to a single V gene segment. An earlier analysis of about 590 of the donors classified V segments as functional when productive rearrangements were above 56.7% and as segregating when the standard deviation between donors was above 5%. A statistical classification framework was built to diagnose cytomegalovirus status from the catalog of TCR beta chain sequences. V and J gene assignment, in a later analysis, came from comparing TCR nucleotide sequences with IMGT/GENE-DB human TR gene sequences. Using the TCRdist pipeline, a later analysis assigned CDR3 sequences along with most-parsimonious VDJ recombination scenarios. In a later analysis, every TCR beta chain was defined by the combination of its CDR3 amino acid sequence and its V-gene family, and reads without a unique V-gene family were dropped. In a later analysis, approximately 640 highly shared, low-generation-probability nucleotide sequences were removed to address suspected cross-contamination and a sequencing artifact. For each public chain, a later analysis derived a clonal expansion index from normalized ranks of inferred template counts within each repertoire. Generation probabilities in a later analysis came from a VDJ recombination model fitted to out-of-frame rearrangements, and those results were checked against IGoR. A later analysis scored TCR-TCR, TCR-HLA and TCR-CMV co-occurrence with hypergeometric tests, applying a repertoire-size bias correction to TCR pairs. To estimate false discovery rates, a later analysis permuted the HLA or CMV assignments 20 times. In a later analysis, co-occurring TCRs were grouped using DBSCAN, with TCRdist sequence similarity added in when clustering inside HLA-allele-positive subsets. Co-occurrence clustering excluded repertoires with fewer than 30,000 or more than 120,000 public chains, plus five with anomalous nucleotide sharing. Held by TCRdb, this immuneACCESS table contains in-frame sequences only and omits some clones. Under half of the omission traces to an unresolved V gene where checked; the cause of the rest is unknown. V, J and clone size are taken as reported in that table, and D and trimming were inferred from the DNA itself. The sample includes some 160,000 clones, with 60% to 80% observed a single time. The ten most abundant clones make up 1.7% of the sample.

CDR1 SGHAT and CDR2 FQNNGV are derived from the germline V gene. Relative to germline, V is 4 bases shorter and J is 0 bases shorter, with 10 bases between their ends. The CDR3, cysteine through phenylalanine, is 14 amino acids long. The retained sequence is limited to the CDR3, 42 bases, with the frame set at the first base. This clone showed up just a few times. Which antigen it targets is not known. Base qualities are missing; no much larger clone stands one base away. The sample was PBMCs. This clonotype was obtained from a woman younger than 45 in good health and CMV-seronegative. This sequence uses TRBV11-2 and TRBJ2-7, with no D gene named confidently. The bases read TGTGCCAGCAGCTCTCCATCGAGCTCCTACGAGCAGTACTTC. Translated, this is CASSSPSSSYEQYF.